This TCR beta chain was sequenced during a study of technical replicates of blood from four donors. The germline CDR1 and CDR2 sequences are SGHRS and YFSETQ. The V gene end was trimmed by 4 bases and the J gene end by 4 bases; junction bases not matched to a gene: 4. This CDR3 is built from 15 residues. Profiled with immunoSEQ multiplex PCR; TCRdb holds only in-frame clones, not every one. The sample lists 55,000 to 80,000 clones, about 98% occurring once. The sequence was collected from a human donor in good health. The rearrangement links TRBV5-1 to TRBJ2-1, with TRBD1 matching over 11 bases. The sequencing input was T cells isolated from PBMCs. This CDR3 reads CASSDGQGAYNEQFF. In DNA form, the CDR3 reads TGCGCCAGCAGCGACGGACAGGGGGCATACAATGAGCAGTTCTTC.